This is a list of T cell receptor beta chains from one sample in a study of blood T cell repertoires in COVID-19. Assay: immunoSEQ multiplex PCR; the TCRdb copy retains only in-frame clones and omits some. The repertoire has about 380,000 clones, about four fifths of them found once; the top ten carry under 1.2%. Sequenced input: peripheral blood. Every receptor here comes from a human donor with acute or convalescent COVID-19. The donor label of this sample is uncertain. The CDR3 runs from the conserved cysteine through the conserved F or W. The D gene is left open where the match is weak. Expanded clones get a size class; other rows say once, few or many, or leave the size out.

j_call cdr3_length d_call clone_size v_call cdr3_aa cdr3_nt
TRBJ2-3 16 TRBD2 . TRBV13 CASSPQGLAGSDTQYF TGTGCCAGCAGCCCCCAGGGACTAGCGGGGTCAGATACGCAGTATTTT
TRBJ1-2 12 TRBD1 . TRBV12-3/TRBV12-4 CASRDRRYGYTF TGTGCCAGCAGGGACAGGCGGTATGGCTACACCTTC
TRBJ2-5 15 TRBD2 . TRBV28 CASSGSGVPQETQYF TGTGCCAGCAGTGGCAGCGGGGTACCACAAGAGACCCAGTACTTC
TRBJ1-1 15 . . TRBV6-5 CASSYSPTGNTEAFF TGTGCCAGCAGTTACTCGCCGACAGGGAACACTGAAGCTTTCTTT
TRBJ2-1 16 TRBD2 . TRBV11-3 CASSSGGTSGLNEQFF TGTGCCAGCAGCTCCGGGGGGACTAGCGGTCTCAATGAGCAGTTCTTC
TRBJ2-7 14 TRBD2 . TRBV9 CASSVAAGPYEQYF TGTGCCAGCAGCGTGGCAGCGGGGCCCTACGAGCAGTACTTC
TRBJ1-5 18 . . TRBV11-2 CASSLKPTERNSNQPQHF TGTGCCAGCAGCCTAAAACCGACAGAGAGAAATAGCAATCAGCCCCAGCATTTT
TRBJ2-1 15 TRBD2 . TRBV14 CASSRLGKREGDQFF TGTGCCAGCAGCAGGTTGGGAAAGCGGGAGGGCGATCAGTTCTTC
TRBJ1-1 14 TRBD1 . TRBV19 CASSGQGFTGEAFF TGTGCCAGTAGTGGACAGGGATTCACAGGTGAAGCTTTCTTT
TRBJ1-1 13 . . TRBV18 CASSRQLNTEAFF TGTGCCAGCTCACGACAGTTGAACACTGAAGCTTTCTTT
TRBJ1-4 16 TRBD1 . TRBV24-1 CATTPGGNLANEKLFF TGTGCCACCACTCCAGGGGGGAATCTAGCTAATGAAAAACTGTTTTTT
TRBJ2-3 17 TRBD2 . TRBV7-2 CASSLGGLAGYTDTQYF TGTGCCAGCAGCTTAGGGGGCCTAGCGGGATACACAGATACGCAGTATTTT
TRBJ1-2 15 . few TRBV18 CASSPHPGEDYGYTF TGTGCCAGCTCACCACATCCCGGGGAGGACTATGGCTACACCTTC
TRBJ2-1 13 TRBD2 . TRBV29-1 CSVDGLAVDEQFF TGCAGCGTTGATGGGCTAGCGGTCGATGAGCAGTTCTTC
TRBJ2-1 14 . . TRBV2 CASMGTPLYNEQFF TGTGCCAGCATGGGGACACCGTTATACAATGAGCAGTTCTTC
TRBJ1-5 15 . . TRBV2 CASSERGWGNQPQHF TGTGCCAGCAGTGAACGGGGATGGGGCAATCAGCCCCAGCATTTT
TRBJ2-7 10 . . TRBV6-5 CASRENEQYF TGTGCCAGCAGGGAGAACGAGCAGTACTTC
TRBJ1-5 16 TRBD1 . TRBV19 CASSPSSGGIRQPQHF TGTGCCAGTAGCCCCTCATCAGGGGGAATACGTCAGCCCCAGCATTTT
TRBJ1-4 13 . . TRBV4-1 CASSQGGSEKLFF TGCGCCAGCAGCCAAGGAGGCTCTGAAAAACTGTTTTTT
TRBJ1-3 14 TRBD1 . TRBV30 CAWRDRTSGNTIYF TGTGCCTGGAGGGACAGGACCTCTGGAAACACCATATATTTT
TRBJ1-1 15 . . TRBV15 CATSRVGGLVSEAFF TGTGCCACCAGCAGAGTAGGAGGGTTGGTCTCTGAAGCTTTCTTT
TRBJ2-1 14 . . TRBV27 CASALRVVVNEQFF TGTGCCAGCGCCCTGAGGGTAGTTGTCAATGAGCAGTTCTTC
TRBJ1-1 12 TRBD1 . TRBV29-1 CSAETGETEAFF TGCAGCGCTGAGACAGGGGAAACTGAAGCTTTCTTT
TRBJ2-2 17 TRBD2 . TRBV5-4 CASSPGQLAGVHGELFF TGTGCCAGCAGCCCGGGTCAGCTAGCGGGAGTACACGGGGAGCTGTTTTTT
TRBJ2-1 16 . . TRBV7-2 CASSLSRSLAYNEQFF TGTGCCAGCAGCTTATCCCGCAGTTTGGCCTACAATGAGCAGTTCTTC
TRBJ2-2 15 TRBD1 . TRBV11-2 CASSYRTGVYGELFF TGTGCCAGCAGCTACCGGACAGGGGTTTACGGGGAGCTGTTTTTT
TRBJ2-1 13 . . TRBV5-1 CASSWNGDSEQFF TGCGCCAGCAGCTGGAACGGAGACTCTGAGCAGTTCTTC
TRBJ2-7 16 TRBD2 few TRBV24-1 CATSGTGEGLYGEQYF TGTGCCACCAGTGGTACTGGGGAGGGGCTATACGGCGAGCAGTACTTC
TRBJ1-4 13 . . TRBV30 CAWSLGLNEKLFF TGTGCCTGGTCTTTGGGACTTAATGAAAAACTGTTTTTT
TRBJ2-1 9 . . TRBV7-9 CASAQEQFF TGTGCCAGCGCACAGGAGCAGTTCTTC
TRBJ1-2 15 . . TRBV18 CASSPGEGRVYGYTF TGTGCCAGCTCCCCAGGGGAGGGGAGAGTCTATGGCTACACCTTC
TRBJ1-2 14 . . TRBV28 CASSLQGTGYGNTF TGTGCCAGCAGTTTGCAGGGGACCGGCTATGGCAACACCTTC
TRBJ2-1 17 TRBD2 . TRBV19 CASSRTSGRGSYNEQFF TGTGCCAGTAGTAGGACTAGCGGGAGGGGCTCCTACAATGAGCAGTTCTTC
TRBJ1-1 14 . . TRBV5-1 CASKFRGAGTEAFF TGCGCCAGCAAATTCCGGGGGGCCGGCACTGAAGCTTTCTTT
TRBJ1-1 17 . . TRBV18 CASSPSVRSTLNTEAFF TGTGCCAGCTCACCCTCGGTACGCTCTACCCTGAACACTGAAGCTTTCTTT
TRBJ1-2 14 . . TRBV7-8 CASSPLPRGNGYTF TGTGCCAGCAGCCCCCTGCCTAGGGGGAATGGCTACACCTTC
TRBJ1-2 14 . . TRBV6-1 CASSEDVRAYGYTF TGTGCCAGCAGTGAAGACGTCAGGGCCTATGGCTACACCTTC
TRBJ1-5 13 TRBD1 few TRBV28 CTSKGQGNQPQHF TGTACTAGTAAGGGACAGGGCAATCAGCCCCAGCATTTT
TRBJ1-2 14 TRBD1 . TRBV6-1 CASSEVVRGNGYTF TGTGCCAGCAGTGAAGTGGTCAGGGGGAATGGCTACACCTTC
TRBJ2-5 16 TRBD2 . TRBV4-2 CASSQGSSGVKETQYF TGTGCCAGCAGCCAAGGTAGTAGCGGGGTTAAAGAGACCCAGTACTTC
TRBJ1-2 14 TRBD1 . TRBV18 CASSSSQGADGYTF TGTGCCAGCTCATCCTCACAGGGGGCCGATGGCTACACCTTC
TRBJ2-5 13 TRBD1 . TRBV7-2 CASSSTGPETQYF TGTGCCAGCAGCTCGACAGGGCCGGAGACCCAGTACTTC
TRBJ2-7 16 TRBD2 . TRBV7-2 CASSTTALAGVYEQYF TGTGCCAGCAGCACGACAGCCCTAGCGGGAGTCTACGAGCAGTACTTC
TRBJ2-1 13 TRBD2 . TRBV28 CASTLGGFNEQFF TGTGCCAGCACGTTGGGGGGGTTCAATGAGCAGTTCTTC
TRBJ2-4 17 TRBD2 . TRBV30 CAWGSKTGVSGSYIQYF TGTGCCTGGGGGTCCAAGACCGGGGTTAGCGGGAGTTACATTCAGTACTTC
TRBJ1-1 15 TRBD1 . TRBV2 CASSQDRGQVPEAFF TGTGCCAGCAGTCAGGACAGGGGTCAGGTTCCTGAAGCTTTCTTT
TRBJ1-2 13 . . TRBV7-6 CASSLVAGSGYTF TGTGCCAGCAGCTTAGTAGCGGGGAGTGGCTACACCTTC
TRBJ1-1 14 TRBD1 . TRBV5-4 CASSADRGVTEAFF TGTGCCAGCAGCGCCGACAGGGGAGTCACTGAAGCTTTCTTT
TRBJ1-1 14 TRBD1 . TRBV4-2 CASSLTGRYTEAFF TGTGCCAGCAGCCTGACAGGGAGGTACACTGAAGCTTTCTTT
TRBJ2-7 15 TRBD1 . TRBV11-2 CASSIRGQGSYEQYF TGTGCCAGCAGCATACGAGGACAGGGGTCGTACGAGCAGTACTTC
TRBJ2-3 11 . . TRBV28 CASSFRDTQYF TGTGCCAGCAGTTTTAGAGATACGCAGTATTTT
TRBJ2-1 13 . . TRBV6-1 CASSDRTPTSEFF TGTGCCAGCAGTGACCGGACTCCGACCAGTGAGTTCTTC
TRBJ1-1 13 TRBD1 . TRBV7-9 CASSFGQGREAFF TGTGCCAGCAGCTTTGGACAGGGACGTGAAGCTTTCTTT
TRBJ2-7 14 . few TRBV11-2 CASSLEPGGYEQYF TGTGCCAGCAGCTTAGAGCCAGGGGGGTACGAGCAGTACTTC
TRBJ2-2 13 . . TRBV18 CASSPIAAGELFF TGTGCCAGCTCACCCATAGCGGCCGGGGAGCTGTTTTTT
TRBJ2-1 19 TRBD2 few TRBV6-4 CASTPRTRLKASGYNEQFF TGTGCCAGCACCCCCAGGACACGGTTAAAGGCTAGCGGGTACAATGAGCAGTTCTTC
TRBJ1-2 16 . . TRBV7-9 CASSLARGLVNYGYTF TGTGCCAGCAGCTTAGCGCGGGGACTCGTCAACTATGGCTACACCTTC
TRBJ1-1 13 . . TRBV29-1 CSAQTVRNTEAFF TGCAGCGCCCAAACAGTGAGGAACACTGAAGCTTTCTTT
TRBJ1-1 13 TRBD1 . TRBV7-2 CASSAQGYAEAFF TGTGCCAGCAGCGCACAGGGGTACGCTGAAGCTTTCTTT
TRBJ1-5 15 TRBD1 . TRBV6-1 CASRETGGARRPQHF TGTGCCAGCCGGGAGACAGGGGGCGCGAGACGGCCCCAGCATTTT